A selection of T cell receptor beta chains follows, all from one sample in a study of T cell responses to AZD1222 COVID-19 vaccine. Clones were read by immunoSEQ multiplex PCR, and TCRdb kept only the in-frame ones, dropping some. The sample lists about 110,000 clones; over 75% were seen once. The sequences come from peripheral blood, collected 28 days after the second AZD1222 dose. These receptors all stem from an adult who received the AZD1222 COVID-19 vaccine. Each CDR3 is given with its conserved first and last residue. Fields, in order: CDR3 protein, CDR3 DNA, clone size, J gene, V gene, D gene. D genes are given only for firm matches. Not every row has a clone size; where given, it reads once, few, many or a size class.

CDR3: CASSPPPGGGIYNEQFF
DNA: TGTGCCAGCAGCCCACCCCCGGGCGGGGGTATCTACAATGAGCAGTTCTTC
size: NA
J: TRBJ2-1
V: TRBV27
D: TRBD2

CDR3: CASSAGRYEQYF
DNA: TGTGCCAGCAGCGCCGGACGCTACGAGCAGTACTTC
size: NA
J: TRBJ2-7
V: TRBV7-2
D: NA

CDR3: CASSSSGTAHYEQYF
DNA: TGTGCCAGTAGTTCCTCCGGGACAGCCCACTACGAGCAGTACTTC
size: few
J: TRBJ2-7
V: TRBV19
D: TRBD1

CDR3: CASSFRQGAYEQYF
DNA: TGCGCCAGCAGCTTTCGACAGGGGGCATACGAGCAGTACTTC
size: NA
J: TRBJ2-7
V: TRBV5-1
D: TRBD1

CDR3: CASSITGTPGLNEQFF
DNA: TGTGCCAGCAGCATTACCGGGACTCCAGGCCTCAATGAGCAGTTCTTC
size: NA
J: TRBJ2-1
V: TRBV9
D: NA

CDR3: CASSFRGERETQYF
DNA: TGTGCCAGCAGCTTCAGGGGTGAGAGGGAGACCCAGTACTTC
size: NA
J: TRBJ2-5
V: TRBV5-5
D: NA

CDR3: CASSYSSAPYEQYF
DNA: TGTGCCAGCAGTTACTCTTCGGCGCCCTACGAGCAGTACTTC
size: NA
J: TRBJ2-7
V: TRBV6-2/TRBV6-3
D: NA

CDR3: CASSEQGPSNSPLHF
DNA: TGTGCCAGCAGTGAACAGGGACCTTCCAATTCACCCCTCCACTTT
size: NA
J: TRBJ1-6
V: TRBV2
D: NA

CDR3: CASSPQGTGLHEQYF
DNA: TGTGCCAGCAGCCCCCAGGGGACAGGGTTACACGAGCAGTACTTC
size: NA
J: TRBJ2-7
V: TRBV6-5
D: TRBD1

CDR3: CAISLDRFNQPQHF
DNA: TGTGCCATCAGTCTAGACAGGTTCAATCAGCCCCAGCATTTT
size: NA
J: TRBJ1-5
V: TRBV10-3
D: NA

CDR3: CASSVGVRIKSDEQFF
DNA: TGTGCCAGCAGCGTAGGAGTAAGGATAAAATCTGATGAGCAGTTCTTC
size: NA
J: TRBJ2-1
V: TRBV9
D: NA

CDR3: CASSVQKAANTEAFF
DNA: TGTGCCAGCAGTGTACAAAAAGCAGCGAACACTGAAGCTTTCTTT
size: few
J: TRBJ1-1
V: TRBV25-1
D: NA

CDR3: CASSLNSVGEQFF
DNA: TGCGCCAGCAGCCTAAATAGCGTTGGTGAGCAGTTCTTC
size: NA
J: TRBJ2-1
V: TRBV4-3
D: NA

CDR3: CASRRLAGGPGYEQYF
DNA: TGTGCCAGCAGGCGACTAGCGGGAGGGCCGGGCTACGAGCAGTACTTC
size: NA
J: TRBJ2-7
V: TRBV27
D: TRBD2

CDR3: CASSESGQVIEQFF
DNA: TGCGCCAGCAGTGAGTCGGGACAGGTTATTGAGCAGTTCTTC
size: NA
J: TRBJ2-1
V: TRBV10-2
D: TRBD1

CDR3: CASSLLQGNLMNTEAFF
DNA: TGTGCCAGCAGCTTGTTACAGGGCAATCTCATGAACACTGAAGCTTTCTTT
size: NA
J: TRBJ1-1
V: TRBV5-6
D: NA

CDR3: CASSLVRGRYEQYF
DNA: TGTGCCAGCAGCTTAGTTCGGGGTCGGTACGAGCAGTACTTC
size: NA
J: TRBJ2-7
V: TRBV11-2
D: NA

CDR3: CASSRREGVNYEQYF
DNA: TGTGCCAGCAGTCGGCGGGAGGGGGTAAATTACGAGCAGTACTTC
size: NA
J: TRBJ2-7
V: TRBV27
D: TRBD2

CDR3: CASSPLNGGDSNQPQHF
DNA: TGTGCCAGCAGCCCACTCAATGGGGGCGATAGCAATCAGCCCCAGCATTTT
size: NA
J: TRBJ1-5
V: TRBV7-9
D: NA

CDR3: CASSSRDTYEQYF
DNA: TGTGCCAGCTCATCCCGGGACACCTACGAGCAGTACTTC
size: NA
J: TRBJ2-7
V: TRBV18
D: NA

CDR3: CASRKPEGETGNTIYF
DNA: TGTGCCAGTAGGAAACCCGAGGGAGAAACGGGAAACACCATATATTTT
size: NA
J: TRBJ1-3
V: TRBV19
D: NA

CDR3: CASSLEAASLQFF
DNA: TGTGCCAGCAGCTTAGAAGCAGCCTCATTGCAGTTCTTC
size: few
J: TRBJ2-1
V: TRBV7-2
D: NA

CDR3: CASSLPGGQGARDTQYF
DNA: TGTGCCAGCAGCCTCCCCGGGGGACAGGGGGCTAGGGATACGCAGTATTTT
size: NA
J: TRBJ2-3
V: TRBV13
D: TRBD1

CDR3: CASSLTSGNEAFF
DNA: TGTGCCAGCAGCTTGACGTCCGGGAATGAAGCTTTCTTT
size: NA
J: TRBJ1-1
V: TRBV7-9
D: NA

CDR3: CASSVAGSRSPLHF
DNA: TGTGCCAGCAGCGTAGCAGGGAGTAGGTCACCCCTCCACTTT
size: NA
J: TRBJ1-6
V: TRBV9
D: NA

CDR3: CASSLDRGNGNTIYF
DNA: TGTGCCAGCAGCTTAGACAGGGGGAATGGAAACACCATATATTTT
size: NA
J: TRBJ1-3
V: TRBV7-7
D: TRBD1

CDR3: CASSYLSAGTYEQYF
DNA: TGTGCCAGCAGTTACTTGTCAGCGGGGACCTACGAGCAGTACTTC
size: NA
J: TRBJ2-7
V: TRBV6-2/TRBV6-3
D: TRBD2

CDR3: CASSLTGGISPLHF
DNA: TGTGCCAGCAGCCTGACAGGGGGCATTTCACCCCTCCACTTT
size: NA
J: TRBJ1-6
V: TRBV11-2
D: TRBD1

CDR3: CAQLIQPQHF
DNA: TGCGCCCAGCTGATTCAGCCCCAGCATTTT
size: NA
J: TRBJ1-5
V: TRBV10-1
D: NA

CDR3: CASSLESTRVYEQYF
DNA: TGTGCCAGCAGCTTAGAATCGACACGAGTTTACGAGCAGTACTTC
size: NA
J: TRBJ2-7
V: TRBV11-2
D: NA

CDR3: CASSLGLNRGSTEAFF
DNA: TGCGCCAGCAGCTTGGGGCTTAATAGGGGATCGACTGAAGCTTTCTTT
size: NA
J: TRBJ1-1
V: TRBV5-1
D: NA

CDR3: CASSQDPNQPQHF
DNA: TGTGCCAGCAGCCAAGATCCCAATCAGCCCCAGCATTTT
size: NA
J: TRBJ1-5
V: TRBV4-2
D: NA

CDR3: CASSSARGPEAFF
DNA: TGTGCCAGCAGTTCGGCCCGGGGGCCTGAAGCTTTCTTT
size: NA
J: TRBJ1-1
V: TRBV25-1
D: NA

CDR3: CASSLLTGGSHNEQFF
DNA: TGTGCCAGCAGCTTACTTACAGGGGGCAGCCACAATGAGCAGTTCTTC
size: few
J: TRBJ2-1
V: TRBV7-3
D: TRBD1

CDR3: CASSFPNNEQFF
DNA: TGTGCCAGCAGCTTCCCTAACAATGAGCAGTTCTTC
size: NA
J: TRBJ2-1
V: TRBV5-6
D: NA

CDR3: CATRTGGNTIYF
DNA: TGTGCCACTCGGACAGGGGGAAACACCATATATTTT
size: NA
J: TRBJ1-3
V: TRBV6-5
D: TRBD1

CDR3: CAWSDRAYTEAFF
DNA: TGTGCCTGGAGCGACAGGGCGTACACTGAAGCTTTCTTT
size: few
J: TRBJ1-1
V: TRBV30
D: TRBD1

CDR3: CASSLGQLTGELFF
DNA: TGTGCCAGCAGCTTAGGACAGCTCACCGGGGAGCTGTTTTTT
size: NA
J: TRBJ2-2
V: TRBV7-8
D: NA

CDR3: CASRQARDRPGTQYF
DNA: TGTGCCAGTAGGCAAGCTCGGGACAGGCCTGGGACCCAGTACTTC
size: once
J: TRBJ2-5
V: TRBV19
D: TRBD1

CDR3: CASSAVITDTQYF
DNA: TGTGCCAGCAGCGCAGTGATAACAGATACGCAGTATTTT
size: NA
J: TRBJ2-3
V: TRBV7-3
D: NA

CDR3: CASSYLGRGRTGELFF
DNA: TGTGCCAGCAGCTACCTCGGTAGAGGTCGCACCGGGGAGCTGTTTTTT
size: once
J: TRBJ2-2
V: TRBV7-9
D: NA

CDR3: CASRAGGTNTGELFF
DNA: TGTGCCAGCAGGGCAGGCGGAACGAACACCGGGGAGCTGTTTTTT
size: NA
J: TRBJ2-2
V: TRBV9
D: NA

CDR3: CASSQETGGSYNEQFF
DNA: TGCGCCAGCAGCCAGGAGACAGGGGGCTCCTACAATGAGCAGTTCTTC
size: NA
J: TRBJ2-1
V: TRBV4-3
D: TRBD1

CDR3: CASAGGGYTF
DNA: TGTGCCAGCGCGGGCGGGGGCTACACCTTC
size: NA
J: TRBJ1-2
V: TRBV11-2
D: NA

CDR3: CASSSSDITYEQYF
DNA: TGTGCCAGCAGCTCGTCCGACATTACCTACGAGCAGTACTTC
size: NA
J: TRBJ2-7
V: TRBV27
D: NA

CDR3: CASSQILGANPTDTQYF
DNA: TGTGCCAGCAGCCAGATCTTAGGGGCAAATCCCACAGATACGCAGTATTTT
size: NA
J: TRBJ2-3
V: TRBV4-2
D: NA

CDR3: CASSDLDREPSYGYTF
DNA: TGTGCCAGCAGTGACCTGGACAGAGAACCCTCTTATGGCTACACCTTC
size: NA
J: TRBJ1-2
V: TRBV6-4
D: NA

CDR3: CASSLGHRGLSGNTIYF
DNA: TGTGCCAGCAGCTTAGGTCACAGGGGGCTGTCTGGAAACACCATATATTTT
size: NA
J: TRBJ1-3
V: TRBV13
D: TRBD1

CDR3: CASSWGEGRYNSPLHF
DNA: TGTGCCAGCAGCTGGGGGGAAGGGCGCTATAATTCACCCCTCCACTTT
size: NA
J: TRBJ1-6
V: TRBV5-4
D: NA

CDR3: CASSVRQTGNTIYF
DNA: TGTGCCAGCAGCGTACGACAGACTGGAAACACCATATATTTT
size: NA
J: TRBJ1-3
V: TRBV9
D: NA

CDR3: CASSPVGNTIYF
DNA: TGTGCCAGCTCACCAGTTGGAAACACCATATATTTT
size: once
J: TRBJ1-3
V: TRBV18
D: NA

CDR3: CASSSVRWVAGEYF
DNA: TGTGCCAGCAGTTCCGTTCGTTGGGTAGCGGGCGAGTATTTT
size: NA
J: TRBJ2-3
V: TRBV6-5
D: TRBD2

CDR3: CASTGGSRYNEQFF
DNA: TGTGCCAGTACAGGCGGGAGTCGGTACAATGAGCAGTTCTTC
size: NA
J: TRBJ2-1
V: TRBV19
D: TRBD2

CDR3: CASSPVAGGGNEQFF
DNA: TGTGCCAGCTCACCGGTAGCGGGAGGGGGCAATGAGCAGTTCTTC
size: NA
J: TRBJ2-1
V: TRBV18
D: TRBD2

CDR3: CASSPLGQGKETQYF
DNA: TGTGCCAGTAGTCCCCTCGGACAGGGGAAAGAGACCCAGTACTTC
size: NA
J: TRBJ2-5
V: TRBV19
D: TRBD1